The 13 T cell receptor beta chains below were found in one sample sequenced in a study of OX40 agonist ivuxolimab in advanced cancers. TCRdb's copy holds only in-frame clones and misses some; the assay was immunoSEQ multiplex PCR. The top ten hold roughly 50% of the sample, which has about 46,000 clones, about nine tenths seen once. The starting material was CD4+ or CD8+ T cells sorted from blood, obtained in a trial of the OX40 agonist ivuxolimab. Source of these receptors: an adult with an advanced solid tumor such as melanoma, head and neck, liver or kidney cancer.

J is TRBJ1-1 and V is TRBV7-9; no clear D gene. The CDR3 has 15 amino acids. V dropped 5 bases and J dropped 3 bases, with 16 bases sitting between them. Germline loops: CDR1 SEHNR, CDR2 FQNEAQ (reference sequence). The CDR3 spells CASSLNNLGDTEAFF. Here the CDR3 DNA reads TGTGCCAGCAGCCTAAATAATCTCGGGGACACTGAAGCTTTCTTT.

The chain joins TRBV28 to TRBJ1-3; no clear D gene. The CDR3 is 15 residues long. Germline CDR1 MDHEN, CDR2 SYDVKM. Trimming removed 6 bases from V and 0 bases from J, with 12 bases in between. The chain's CDR3 is CASSPDSNSGNTIYF. DNA for the CDR3: TGTGCCAGCAGCCCCGACTCTAACTCTGGAAACACCATATATTTT.

The rearrangement joins TRBV7-8 to TRBJ1-1, with D uncertain. The CDR3 contains 14 residues. Trimming left V 5 bases short and J 4 bases short, with 14 bases between. Germline CDR1 and CDR2: SGHVS and FQNEAQ. Written as DNA, the CDR3 is TGTGCCAGCAGCCTACTGCAACGGGGCACTGAAGCTTTCTTT. Translating gives CASSLLQRGTEAFF.

This clone showed up just a few times. The chain combines TRBV7-2 with TRBJ1-2; D remains unclear. The V gene lost 8 bases and the J gene lost 0 bases, with 10 bases spanning the gap. The CDR3 loop spans 13 amino acids. Germline V CDR1 and CDR2: SGHTA, FQGNSA. CDR3 sequence: CASPQEANYGYTF. The CDR3 nucleotides read TGTGCCAGCCCCCAGGAAGCTAACTATGGCTACACCTTC.

This clone was detected only a few times. This chain joins TRBV10-3 and TRBJ2-7; 8 bases match TRBD1. The CDR3 has 16 residues. Germline CDR1 reads ENHRY; CDR2 reads SYGVKD. V trimming: 0 bases; J trimming: 0 bases; junction bases outside the gene matches: 4. The CDR3 protein is CAISESPGQGSYEQYF. The CDR3 coding sequence is TGTGCCATCAGTGAGTCCCCCGGACAGGGCTCCTACGAGCAGTACTTC.

The chain links TRBV6-5 to TRBJ2-1; D might be TRBD1 (6 bases). V dropped 5 bases and J dropped 0 bases, with 8 bases sitting between them. Germline CDR1 and CDR2: MNHEY and SVGAGI. CDR3 size: 14 residues. CDR3 amino acids: CASSGQSSYNEQFF. In DNA form, the CDR3 reads TGTGCCAGCAGTGGACAGAGCTCCTACAATGAGCAGTTCTTC.

This chain connects TRBV4-1 to TRBJ1-5; the D gene is possibly TRBD1 (6 bases). Germline V lookup: CDR1 MGHRA, CDR2 YSYEKL. V lost 1 base and J lost 3, with 13 bases in between. The CDR3 covers 16 residues. CDR3 region: CASSQAGGLHNQPQHF. CDR3 DNA sequence: TGCGCCAGCAGCCAAGCCGGGGGGCTCCACAATCAGCCCCAGCATTTT.

V is TRBV6-6 and J is TRBJ1-5; D not certain. The ends were cut back, 6 bases at V and 0 bases at J, with 9 bases in the middle. The V gene's germline CDR1 is MNHNY and CDR2 SVGAGI (reference sequence). CDR3 length equals 14 residues. DNA of the CDR3: TGTGCCAGCAGCCCCACATATAGCAATCAGCCCCAGCATTTT. This codes for CASSPTYSNQPQHF.

The chain recombines TRBV5-1 with TRBJ2-3, with TRBD2 identical over 12 bases. Germline CDR1 and CDR2: SGHRS and YFSETQ. The CDR3 length is 16 residues. The V and J ends lost 4 bases and 5 bases, in that order; junction bases with no gene match: 8. The CDR3 DNA sequence: TGCGCCAGCAGCGTCACTCTAGCGGGGGGGCAAGATACGCAGTATTTT. Residues: CASSVTLAGGQDTQYF.

This clone was counted once. The chain has TRBV11-2 and TRBJ2-1, with 8 bases identical to TRBD2. This CDR3 is built from 13 residues. Trimming took 10 bases from V and 7 from J; bases not matched to a gene: 9. CDR1 SGHAT and CDR2 FQNNGV come from the germline V gene. The CDR3, as DNA: TGTGCCACCGGACGGGGGGGTGGGAATGAGCAGTTCTTC. Translating gives CATGRGGGNEQFF.

The chain carries TRBV21-1 and TRBJ1-1; the DNA was not used to check the table's D call, TRBD1. TRBV21-1 is termed a pseudogene. The CDR3 contains 19 residues. The CDR3 DNA is TGTGCCAGCAGCAAATGGTGCCCCTCTAGGGCAGGGGGCCCGACTGAAGCTTTCTTT. This gives the protein CASSKWCPSRAGGPTEAFF.

The rearrangement uses TRBV27 and TRBJ1-2, with 9 bases aligning to TRBD1. Germline V lookup: CDR1 MNHEY, CDR2 SMNVEV (reference sequence). CDR3 length: 12 residues. Unmatched junction bases numbered 2, after V lost 6 bases and J lost 6 bases. CDR3 sequence (DNA): TGTGCCAGCAGGACAGGGGGAAATGGCTACACCTTC. Translating it yields CASRTGGNGYTF.

V and J are TRBV28 and TRBJ1-1, with D hard to call. V lost 5 bases to trimming and J lost 10 bases, with 17 bases between them. Germline CDR1 MDHEN, CDR2 SYDVKM. The CDR3 runs 13 residues. Written as DNA, the CDR3 is TGTGCCAGCAGTCCATGGATCCGGACGGCAGCTTTCTTT. Amino acids: CASSPWIRTAAFF.